This T cell receptor (beta chain) was recovered during a study of control samples from healthy donors and cancer patients (dated by TCRdb to 2018 to 2021). This clone has a count of ten or more. The antigen it binds to is not known. Nothing much larger sits one base from this clone, and base qualities are not available. The library was built by means of the immunoSEQ multiplex PCR assay. The table comes from immuneACCESS by way of TCRdb, which keeps in-frame sequences with V and J called. Part of the clones is missing from these tables; in studies checked, under half for an unresolved V gene and the rest for unknown reasons. The table for this sample lists around 84,000 clones; 84% of them were counted only once. The biggest ten clones account for about 9.9% of the sample. V has 3 bases trimmed and J has 5 bases trimmed; junction bases matching no gene number 4. The germline V gene (reference sequence) yields SEHNR for CDR1 and FQNEAQ for CDR2. CDR3 length: 14 amino acids, cysteine to phenylalanine. The DNA shown is the 42-base CDR3, in frame from base 1.

This sequence uses TRBV7-9 and TRBJ2-7; 10 central bases correspond to TRBD1. Sequenced sample: PBMCs. The sequence derives from a man aged 55-75 years with head and neck cancer. The nucleotide sequence reads TGTGCCAGCAGCTTGAGACAGGGGGCTAACGAGCAGTACTTC. Its translation reads: CASSLRQGANEQYF.